This T cell receptor beta chain stems from a study of blood T cell repertoires in COVID-19 (dated by TCRdb to about 2020). In the study overall: Samples from collaborators originated in the United States, Italy and Spain and spanned both the acute and convalescent phases of COVID-19. Where available, HLA class I and class II types were taken from metadata supplied by the sample provider and were not determined by assay-based typing. Deeply sampled blood TCRbeta repertoires from subjects exposed to, actively infected with, or recovered from COVID-19 were included in the dataset. The samples were drawn from the first 160 participants of the ongoing ImmuneRACE study and from over 950 subjects provided by 6 global collaborators. Sample metadata almost always included a de-identified subject ID, COVID-19 status, age in years and sex. The prospective study material was composed of cDNA or gDNA derived from T cells, B-cell-depleted T cells, or PBMCs. A freely available public database, intended as a resource for researchers studying the immune response to SARS-CoV-2, is where the repertoires were released. Broad study findings and their caveats: The quantity of clinical and demographic metadata differed by source and by participant and was supplied without curation.

The immunoSEQ Assay, a bias-controlled multiplex PCR, was used to amplify TCRbeta CDR3 regions from genomic DNA. The paper's processing steps were these. Nucleated cell counts per sample were estimated from amplification of reference gene primers within the assay. To quantify the absolute abundance of each unique TCRbeta CDR3 rearrangement, sequence reads were collapsed and filtered. For each sample, productive Simpson clonality was calculated as the square root of Simpson's diversity index across productive rearrangements. In its TCRdb copy, this immuneACCESS table keeps in-frame sequences only and misses some clones. Where compared with another copy, unresolved V genes explain less than half of these, and the others have no known cause. V and J calls and clone size are given by that table; D and trimming were obtained from the DNA. This sample is represented by 400,000 to 550,000 clones; around nine tenths of them were singletons. Of the sample, around 1.8% falls within the top ten clones.

Worth noting for this clone: Its antigen target is currently unknown. Within one base of it there is no much larger clone, and no base qualities were kept.

The CDR3 goes from the cysteine to the phenylalanine over 14 residues. The read is trimmed to its CDR3 DNA, 42 bases read in frame from base 1. From the germline V gene, CDR1 is SGHRS and CDR2 is YFSETQ. The trim is 5 bases for V and 0 bases for J, with a gap of 10 bases between the germline ends. In the prospective study, participants were 18 to 89 years old, resided in about two dozen geographic areas of the United States, and were enrolled through a virtual design. In the prospective study, cohorts were assigned on the basis of participant-reported clinical history obtained from a screening survey and a study questionnaire. In the prospective study, whole blood, serum and a nasopharyngeal or oropharyngeal swab were collected from each participant by mobile phlebotomists. Over a roughly 2-month period, participants in the prospective study had the option of providing additional blood draws and questionnaires. Blood samples from the prospective study were shipped frozen or at room temperature prior to DNA extraction.

Recombination connected TRBV5-1 to TRBJ2-3, with a tentative D gene TRBD2 over 5 matching bases. Sequencing input: PBMCs or T cells enriched from blood (not recorded which). The sequence was obtained from a woman aged 18-29 years with acute COVID-19. The sequenced DNA: TGCGCCAGCAGTAGCGTTGATAGCACAGATACGCAGTATTTT. It translates to CASSSVDSTDTQYF.